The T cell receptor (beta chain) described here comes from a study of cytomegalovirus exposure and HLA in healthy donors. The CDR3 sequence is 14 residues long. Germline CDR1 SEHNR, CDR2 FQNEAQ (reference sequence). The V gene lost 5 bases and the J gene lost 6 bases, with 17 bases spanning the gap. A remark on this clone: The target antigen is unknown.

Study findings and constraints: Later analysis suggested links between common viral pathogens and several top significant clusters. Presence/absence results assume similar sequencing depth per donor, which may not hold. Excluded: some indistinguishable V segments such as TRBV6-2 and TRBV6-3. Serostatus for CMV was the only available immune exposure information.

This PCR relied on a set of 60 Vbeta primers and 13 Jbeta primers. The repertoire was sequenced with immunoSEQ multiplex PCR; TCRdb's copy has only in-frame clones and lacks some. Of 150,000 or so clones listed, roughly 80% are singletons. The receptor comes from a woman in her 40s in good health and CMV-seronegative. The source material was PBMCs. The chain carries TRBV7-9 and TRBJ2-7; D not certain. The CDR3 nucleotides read TGTGCCAGCAGCCTCTTGGCAGGTTCAGGCGAGCAGTACTTC. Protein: CASSLLAGSGEQYF.